This is a list of T cell receptor beta chains from one sample in a study of blood T cell repertoires in COVID-19. Assay used: immunoSEQ multiplex PCR; TCRdb lists only in-frame clones, some missing. Here the sample spans 150,000 to 200,000 clones, 80% being singletons. Sequenced sample: PBMCs or T cells enriched from blood (not recorded which). The receptors were sampled from a man aged 55 to 70 who had been exposed to COVID-19. Both conserved end residues are part of each CDR3. A D gene is named only where the DNA matches it firmly. A row's size may be missing; if present it is once, few, many or a size class.

TRBV2,NA,once,TRBJ1-1,TGTGCCAGCAGTGAGCGCACCAACACTGAAGCTTTCTTT,CASSERTNTEAFF
TRBV6-4,TRBD2,NA,TRBJ2-7,TGTGCCAGCAGCGCACTAGCGGGAGGTGGCGAGCAGTACTTC,CASSALAGGGEQYF
TRBV28,NA,NA,TRBJ2-3,TGTGCCAGCAGTCGCTACAAGACATATACAGATACGCAGTATTTT,CASSRYKTYTDTQYF
TRBV6-1,TRBD1,NA,TRBJ2-4,TGTGCCAGCAGTGCCACAGGGGGGCTAGCCAAAAACATTCAGTACTTC,CASSATGGLAKNIQYF
TRBV6-5,TRBD1,NA,TRBJ1-1,TGTGCCAGTGTGTCGGCAGGGGGCCGGACTGAAGCTTTCTTT,CASVSAGGRTEAFF
TRBV5-1,TRBD1,NA,TRBJ1-6,TGCGCCAGCAGCGCAGGACAGGGGGATAATTCACCCCTCCACTTT,CASSAGQGDNSPLHF
TRBV6-1,NA,NA,TRBJ1-3,TGTGCCAGCAGGCGAGGCGGCTCTGGAAACACCATATATTTT,CASRRGGSGNTIYF
TRBV9,TRBD1,NA,TRBJ2-6,TGTGCCAGCAGCGTAGCTAGCCAGGGGGACTCTGGGGCCAACGTCCTGACTTTC,CASSVASQGDSGANVLTF
TRBV30,NA,few,TRBJ1-3,TGTGCCTGGAGTGGCCAGTTCTCTGGAAACACCATATATTTT,CAWSGQFSGNTIYF
TRBV9,NA,NA,TRBJ2-7,TGTGCCAGCAGCGTAGGTCTGGGCCTCTCCTACGAGCAGTACTTC,CASSVGLGLSYEQYF
TRBV5-8,TRBD1,NA,TRBJ1-2,TGTGCCAGCAGCTTGATAGGGGGCGTCGATGGCTACACCTTC,CASSLIGGVDGYTF
TRBV6-4,TRBD2,NA,TRBJ2-1,TGTGCCAGCAGTGAACTAGCGGGTAACGAGCAGTTCTTC,CASSELAGNEQFF
TRBV21-1,NA,few,TRBJ1-1,TGTGCCAGCAGCAAAAGGGCGCGGACAGGGGAGGGCACTGAAGCTTTCTTT,CASSKRARTGEGTEAFF
TRBV3-1/TRBV3-2,TRBD1,NA,TRBJ2-5,TGTGCCAGCAGCCACCCGACAGGGTTCCAAGAGACCCAGTACTTC,CASSHPTGFQETQYF
TRBV7-3,TRBD1,NA,TRBJ2-2,TGTGCCAGCAGCCTCGGGACAGGGAGGAACACCGGGGAGCTGTTTTTT,CASSLGTGRNTGELFF
TRBV21-1,NA,NA,TRBJ1-2,TGTGCCAGCAGCTCGAATATTCGGACAGGGGGCGGAGGCTACACCTTC,CASSSNIRTGGGGYTF
TRBV5-6,NA,NA,TRBJ2-3,TGTGCCAGCAGCTTGGGTAGCGGAGGGATCACAGATACGCAGTATTTT,CASSLGSGGITDTQYF
TRBV30,TRBD1,NA,TRBJ1-6,TGTGCCTGGAGTGTGGACAGGGAAGGGTCACCCCTCCACTTT,CAWSVDREGSPLHF
TRBV5-1,NA,NA,TRBJ1-1,TGCGCCAGCAGCTTGGCAATGGGGCAGTTCACTGAAGCTTTCTTT,CASSLAMGQFTEAFF
TRBV29-1,TRBD1,few,TRBJ2-6,TGCAGCGTTGGGGGGTTGGGACAGGAGAGCTCTGGGGCCAACGTCCTGACTTTC,CSVGGLGQESSGANVLTF
TRBV9,NA,NA,TRBJ2-2,TGTGCCAGCAGCGTAGCTAGTGGGAGAGGCACCGGGGAGCTGTTTTTT,CASSVASGRGTGELFF
TRBV7-2,NA,once,TRBJ2-7,TGTGCCAGCAGCTTAAATCGCTACGAGCAGTACTTC,CASSLNRYEQYF
TRBV19,TRBD2,NA,TRBJ2-7,TGTGCCAGTAGTACCCGGGACAGGGGACTAGCGGGGAGCCTCTACGAGCAGTACTTC,CASSTRDRGLAGSLYEQYF
TRBV24-1,NA,NA,TRBJ2-5,TGTGCCACCAGTGATTCCCATCAAGAGGCCCAGTACTTC,CATSDSHQEAQYF
TRBV5-1,NA,NA,TRBJ2-7,TGCGCCAGCAGCTTGGACGGCACCCGGAGCTCCTACGAGCAGTACTTC,CASSLDGTRSSYEQYF
TRBV18,NA,NA,TRBJ1-5,TGTGCCAGCTCACAAGGGGTGGCTCAGCCCCAGCATTTT,CASSQGVAQPQHF
TRBV27,NA,few,TRBJ2-7,TGTGCCAGCAGTTTAGCAGGGGTCTACGAGCAGTACTTC,CASSLAGVYEQYF
TRBV28,NA,once,TRBJ2-1,TGTGCCAGCACGGTAAGAGATGAGCAGTTCTTC,CASTVRDEQFF
TRBV19,TRBD2,NA,TRBJ2-3,TGTGCCAGTAGTGTGGGACTAGCGGCCCCCTTTCGGACAGATACGCAGTATTTT,CASSVGLAAPFRTDTQYF
TRBV19,NA,NA,TRBJ1-1,TGTGCCAGTAGTATCTTCGGACAATCCACTGAAGCTTTCTTT,CASSIFGQSTEAFF
TRBV27,NA,NA,TRBJ2-7,TGTGCCAGCGGAGGGACAGTTGGGTTGTGGGACTACGAGCAGTACTTC,CASGGTVGLWDYEQYF
TRBV27,TRBD1,NA,TRBJ2-2,TGTGCCAGCAGTGCGGGACAGGGGAACACCGGGGAGCTGTTTTTT,CASSAGQGNTGELFF
TRBV5-1,NA,few,TRBJ2-2,TGCGCCAGCAGCTTGGATGGGGCACCCTTCGGGGAGCTGTTTTTT,CASSLDGAPFGELFF
TRBV30,NA,NA,TRBJ2-2,TGTGCCTTAAGGACGGGGTATATGGCCGGGGAGCTGTTTTTT,CALRTGYMAGELFF
TRBV9,TRBD2,NA,TRBJ2-2,TGTGCCAGCAGCGCTACTAGCGGGAGGAACACCGGGGAGCTGTTTTTT,CASSATSGRNTGELFF
TRBV24-1,TRBD1,NA,TRBJ2-3,TGTGCCACCAGTGAGACGTTAAGAAGGGGGCAACGCACAGATACGCAGTATTTT,CATSETLRRGQRTDTQYF
TRBV19,TRBD2,NA,TRBJ2-1,TGTGCCAGTAGTATAGATAGCGGGAGCTCCTACAATGAGCAGTTCTTC,CASSIDSGSSYNEQFF
TRBV5-6,TRBD1,NA,TRBJ1-2,TGTGCCAGCAGCGCGGGACAGTGGTCTGGCTACACCTTC,CASSAGQWSGYTF
TRBV7-9,NA,NA,TRBJ2-1,TGTGCCAGCAGCTCCGACCCCAGCGGTGAGCAGTTCTTC,CASSSDPSGEQFF
TRBV19,NA,NA,TRBJ2-7,TGTGCCAGTAGCCCGGGGGAGTCCTACGAGCAGTACTTC,CASSPGESYEQYF
TRBV18,NA,NA,TRBJ2-1,TGTGCCAGCTCACGCGCGCTAGCAGCCAACAATGAGCAGTTCTTC,CASSRALAANNEQFF
TRBV15,NA,NA,TRBJ1-2,TGTGCCACCAGCGGGGACATCCACTATGGCTACACCTTC,CATSGDIHYGYTF
TRBV9,NA,once,TRBJ2-7,TGTGCCAGCAGCCCATCGGTGACGGGGATCTCCTACGAGCAGTACTTC,CASSPSVTGISYEQYF
TRBV5-1,NA,NA,TRBJ2-1,TGCGCCAGCAGCTTGACAGCGGGCTCCAATGAGCAGTTCTTC,CASSLTAGSNEQFF
TRBV5-1,TRBD1,once,TRBJ1-1,TGCGCCAGCCTGCCGGGACAGGGGGCTCTGAACACTGAAGCTTTCTTT,CASLPGQGALNTEAFF
TRBV7-2,TRBD1,NA,TRBJ1-2,TGTGCCAGCAGCCCCCCAAGGGACAGGGGCGGCTACACCTTC,CASSPPRDRGGYTF
TRBV3-1/TRBV3-2,NA,NA,TRBJ2-7,TGTGCCAGCAGCCAAGAGGGGACTCCCCTAACCTACGAGCAGTACTTC,CASSQEGTPLTYEQYF
TRBV7-9,TRBD1,NA,TRBJ1-2,TGTGCCAGCAGCTTAGTGTCGGGACAGGGCGGTGGCTACACCTTC,CASSLVSGQGGGYTF
TRBV19,NA,NA,TRBJ2-1,TGTGCCAGTAGTATCGGGGGTTACAATGAGCAGTTCTTC,CASSIGGYNEQFF